The 29 T cell receptor beta chains below all came from one sample that was sequenced in a study of blood T cell repertoires in COVID-19. The method was immunoSEQ multiplex PCR; TCRdb's version includes in-frame clones alone and lacks a portion of them. The table has a few hundred thousand clones, 84% seen once. The sequenced sample was peripheral blood. The receptors were gathered from a woman aged 40 to 55 who had recovered from COVID-19.

The rearrangement uses TRBV12-3 or TRBV12-4 and TRBJ1-3, with no clear D. CDR3 length: 12 amino acids. Trimming took 5 bases from V and 2 from J, leaving 4 bases between them. CDR3 sequence (DNA): TGTGCCAGCAGTAGCGCTGGAAACACCATATATTTT. Its translation is CASSSAGNTIYF.

The chain joins TRBV10-2 to TRBJ2-1; the D gene is possibly TRBD2 (5 bases). Germline V gene sequence: CDR1 WSHSY, CDR2 SAAADI. The CDR3 is made up of 12 amino acids. Trimming stripped 10 bases from V and 3 bases from J, with 10 bases between. CDR3 amino acids: CATSGYYNEQFF. CDR3 DNA: TGCGCCACCTCGGGGTACTACAATGAGCAGTTCTTC.

The V call is TRBV20-1, the J call TRBJ2-5; 8 bases line up with TRBD1. This CDR3 has 16 residues. The germline V gene encodes CDR1 DFQATT and CDR2 SNEGSKA (reference sequence). V was clipped by 3 bases and J by 4 bases; unmatched bases: 13. CDR3 amino acids: CSASNPGGALGETQYF. In DNA, the CDR3 is TGCAGTGCTAGTAACCCAGGGGGCGCATTGGGAGAGACCCAGTACTTC.

This sequence joins TRBV5-6 and TRBJ1-2; no firm D call. Germline CDR1 reads SGHDT; CDR2 reads YYEEEE. V was cut by 4 bases and J by 4 bases, with 11 bases left in between. The CDR3 runs to 13 residues. CDR3 nucleotides: TGTGCCAGCAGCCCGGGGAGGGCCTATGGCTACACCTTC. Translating gives CASSPGRAYGYTF.

This clone was counted only a few times. J is TRBJ1-4 and V is TRBV3-1 (or the pseudogene TRBV3-2); 7 bases map to TRBD1. The CDR3 has 17 amino acids. With V trimmed by 4 bases and J by 0 bases, 8 bases remained unmatched. Looked up from germline, CDR1 is LGHDT and CDR2 is YNNKEL (reference sequence). The CDR3 is CASSLGQSPATNEKLFF. CDR3 nucleotides: TGTGCCAGCAGCCTGGGACAGAGCCCCGCAACTAATGAAAAACTGTTTTTT.

In DNA, the CDR3 is TGCAGCGTTGACCGGGGGACAGGGAACTATGGCTACACCTTC. Encoded protein: CSVDRGTGNYGYTF. V usage is TRBV29-1 and J usage is TRBJ1-2; 9 nucleotides line up with TRBD1. CDR3 length equals 14 residues. V lost 3 bases and J lost 2; bases outside the gene matches: 4. The germline gives CDR1 SQVTM, CDR2 ANQGSEA.

The chain employs TRBV28 and TRBJ1-3; D might be TRBD1 (5 bases). The length of the CDR3 is 14 residues. V dropped 7 bases and J dropped 2 bases, with 12 bases sitting between them. The germline CDR1 and CDR2 sequences are MDHEN and SYDVKM. The CDR3 spells CASTPGGAGNTIYF. The CDR3 nucleotides read TGTGCCAGCACACCGGGGGGTGCTGGAAACACCATATATTTT. The entire variable domain, with the rest obtained from reference TRBV28 and TRBJ1-3, is as follows: DVKVTQSSRYLVKRTGEKVFLECVQDMDHENMFWYRQDPGLGLRLIYFSYDVKMKEKGDIPEGYSVSREKKERFSLILESASTNQTSMYLCASTPGGAGNTIYFGEGSWLTVV.

The chain uses TRBV5-1 and TRBJ2-1; TRBD2 matches 13 bases. The CDR3 totals 19 residues. From germline, CDR1 is SGHRS and CDR2 YFSETQ. J lost 5 bases, V lost 3 bases, and 14 bases had no gene match. The CDR3 DNA follows: TGCGCCAGCAGCTGGTTAGGACTAGCGGGAGTCGGGGGCGACAATGAGCAGTTCTTC. Protein: CASSWLGLAGVGGDNEQFF.

The rearrangement uses TRBV7-9 and TRBJ2-5; tentatively, D is TRBD2 (6 bases). Germline assignment: CDR1 SEHNR and CDR2 FQNEAQ (reference sequence). The CDR3 totals 14 residues. Trimming took 5 bases from V and 4 from J, leaving 14 bases between them. The CDR3 nucleotides are TGTGCCAGCAGCCTATACACGGAGGGAGAGACCCAGTACTTC. Its translation: CASSLYTEGETQYF.

The gene calls are TRBV19 and TRBJ1-1; the D is unclear. This CDR3 spans 12 amino acids. Looked up from germline, CDR1 is LNHDA and CDR2 is SQIVND (reference sequence). V lost 5 bases and J lost 8, with 12 bases in between. The CDR3 reads CASSVIPFEAFF. In DNA, the CDR3 is TGTGCCAGTAGTGTAATTCCCTTCGAAGCTTTCTTT.

The CDR3 protein is CASSSGGLTGELFF. Here the CDR3 DNA reads TGTGCCAGCAGCTCCGGCGGACTCACCGGGGAGCTGTTTTTT. The V gene is TRBV7-9, the J gene TRBJ2-2; a possible D gene is TRBD2 (5 bases). The CDR3 has 14 residues. Germline lookup yields CDR1 SEHNR and CDR2 FQNEAQ (reference sequence). Trimming took off 4 bases at V and 4 bases at J, with 10 bases between the two ends.

This chain links TRBV7-2 with TRBJ2-5; TRBD2 is a possible D gene (5 bases). V lost 2 bases to trimming and J lost 5 bases, with 12 bases between them. Germline assignment: CDR1 SGHTA and CDR2 FQGNSA. The CDR3 spans 14 residues. The CDR3 sequence is CASSLRRVRETQYF. The CDR3 nucleotides are TGTGCCAGCAGCTTACGGCGGGTGCGGGAGACCCAGTACTTC.

This chain joins TRBV10-3 and TRBJ2-6; TRBD2 matches 14 bases. With 3 bases clipped from V and 0 bases from J, the junction kept 4 bases outside the gene matches. The CDR3 runs to 19 residues. The germline gives CDR1 ENHRY, CDR2 SYGVKD. The CDR3 here is CAISDQGLAGVSGANVLTF. In DNA, the CDR3 is TGTGCCATCAGTGACCAGGGACTAGCGGGGGTCTCTGGGGCCAACGTCCTGACTTTC.

V gene TRBV28 combines with J gene TRBJ1-2, with 8 bases that match TRBD1. Trimming removed 5 bases from V and 5 bases from J; junction bases left unmatched: 7. Germline V CDR1 and CDR2: MDHEN, SYDVKM. The CDR3 sequence is 14 residues long. The CDR3 region is CASSLDGQGYGYTF. The CDR3 bases are TGTGCCAGCAGTCTGGATGGACAGGGTTATGGCTACACCTTC.

This sequence joins TRBV3-1 (or the pseudogene TRBV3-2) and TRBJ2-3, with D possibly matching TRBD2 (5 bases). Trimming removed 5 bases at V and 0 bases at J, with 12 bases between. This CDR3 has 15 amino acids. The germline gives CDR1 LGHDT, CDR2 YNNKEL (reference sequence). The CDR3 DNA reads TGTGCCAGCAGCGAAGGACTGGATAGCACAGATACGCAGTATTTT. Translated, it gives CASSEGLDSTDTQYF.

The chain uses TRBV9 and TRBJ1-3, with D uncertain. This CDR3 has 13 residues. Germline V gene lookup returns CDR1 SGDLS and CDR2 YYNGEE. Trimming removed 0 bases from V and 2 bases from J, with 3 bases in between. The CDR3 spells CASSVATGNTIYF. CDR3 nucleotides: TGTGCCAGCAGCGTAGCAACTGGAAACACCATATATTTT.

The rearrangement links TRBV18 to TRBJ2-7; D is perhaps TRBD2 (5 bases). This CDR3 region has 14 residues. V was cut by 3 bases and J by 7 bases, with 16 bases left in between. CDR1 is KGHSH, CDR2 LQKENI, per germline. The CDR3 DNA is TGTGCCAGCTCACCGGGCGCCCCCGGGGAGGAGCAGTACTTC. Translating it yields CASSPGAPGEEQYF.

V and J are TRBV30 and TRBJ2-2; 7 nucleotides match TRBD1. Losses at the gene ends were 3 bases for V and 6 bases for J; bases not matched to a gene: 10. The CDR3 contains 15 residues. Germline CDR1 is GTSNPN and CDR2 is SVGIG (reference sequence). The CDR3 region is CAWRKAGGGPGELFF. The DNA for the CDR3 is TGTGCCTGGAGAAAAGCAGGGGGTGGACCCGGGGAGCTGTTTTTT.

V and J are TRBV6-5 and TRBJ2-7; the match to TRBD2 covers 7 bases. There are 14 residues in the CDR3. CDR1 is MNHEY and CDR2 is SVGAGI in the germline V gene. Trimming cost V 6 bases and J 3 bases; bases outside gene matches: 8. CDR3 amino acids: CASRSLTSFYEQYF. CDR3 DNA: TGTGCCAGCAGATCTCTGACTAGCTTCTACGAGCAGTACTTC.

This clone was seen only a few times. The V gene is TRBV19, the J gene TRBJ1-6, with a possible D match to TRBD1 (6 bases). Between the trimmed V and J ends, which lost 4 bases and 0 bases, there was a span of 16 bases. Germline V gene sequence: CDR1 LNHDA, CDR2 SQIVND (reference sequence). The CDR3 consists of 18 residues. The CDR3 reads CASSTDSDSSSYNSPLHF. DNA of the CDR3: TGTGCCAGTAGTACGGACAGTGATTCAAGCTCCTATAATTCACCCCTCCACTTT.

Here the CDR3 DNA reads TGTGCCACCTCCCCCGGGGGGACTGAAGCTTTCTTT. Amino acids: CATSPGGTEAFF. The chain links TRBV10-3 to TRBJ1-1, with D perhaps matching TRBD1 (5 bases). Per germline, CDR1 ENHRY and CDR2 SYGVKD. Between the trimmed V and J ends, which lost 10 bases and 5 bases, there was a span of 14 bases. This CDR3 is 12 amino acids long.

The V call is TRBV28, the J call TRBJ1-1; 10 bases are a match to TRBD1. Trimming took 4 bases from V and 3 from J; bases not matched to a gene: 17. The germline gives CDR1 MDHEN, CDR2 SYDVKM. This CDR3 has 19 amino acids. CDR3 sequence (DNA): TGTGCCAGCAGTTACTACTCTCTACGGGACAGGGGATCCGACACTGAAGCTTTCTTT. It translates to CASSYYSLRDRGSDTEAFF. The variable domain in full, completed from reference TRBV28 and TRBJ1-1, reads DVKVTQSSRYLVKRTGEKVFLECVQDMDHENMFWYRQDPGLGLRLIYFSYDVKMKEKGDIPEGYSVSREKKERFSLILESASTNQTSMYLCASSYYSLRDRGSDTEAFFGQGTRLTVV.

The V gene is TRBV6-1, the J gene TRBJ1-2; D not resolved. The CDR3 is made up of 13 amino acids. The V and J ends lost 1 base and 8 bases respectively, with 11 bases between them. CDR1 MNHNS and CDR2 SASEGT come from the germline V gene. As DNA, the CDR3 is TGTGCCAGCAGTGAAGACCGGGGTTTGGGCTACACCTTC. Amino acids: CASSEDRGLGYTF.

V gene TRBV4-3 combines with J gene TRBJ1-6; 8 bases fit TRBD1. The CDR3 is 15 amino acids. With V trimmed by 0 bases and J by 9 bases, 4 bases remained unmatched. In germline, CDR1 is LGHNA, CDR2 YSLEER. The CDR3 region is CASSQDMTGVSPLHF. Here the CDR3 DNA reads TGCGCCAGCAGCCAAGACATGACAGGGGTTTCACCCCTCCACTTT.

This chain connects TRBV5-4 to TRBJ1-5; D gene uncertain. V lost 4 bases and J lost 5, with 7 bases in between. Germline loops: CDR1 SGHNT, CDR2 YYREEE (reference sequence). This CDR3 contains 12 residues. Here the CDR3 reads CASSTPDQPQHF. CDR3 nucleotide sequence: TGTGCCAGCAGCACTCCGGATCAGCCCCAGCATTTT.

In this sample, this clone turned up once. The V gene is TRBV19, the J gene TRBJ1-4; tentative D call: TRBD1 (6 bases). V lost 5 bases and J 9 bases, leaving 22 bases between the germline ends. Germline loops: CDR1 LNHDA, CDR2 SQIVND (reference sequence). The CDR3 consists of 16 residues. CDR3: CASSDISFTGIKKLFF. The CDR3 nucleotides read TGTGCCAGTAGTGATATATCGTTTACAGGGATTAAAAAACTGTTTTTT.

This rearrangement joins TRBV6-4 to TRBJ2-3; 9 nucleotides agree with TRBD1. This CDR3 contains 16 residues. Germline lookup yields CDR1 MRHNA and CDR2 SNTAGT. With 5 bases clipped from V and 2 bases from J, the junction kept 8 bases outside the gene matches. CDR3 in DNA: TGTGCCAGCAGTCGCCGAGGACAGGGGTCCACAGATACGCAGTATTTT. Protein: CASSRRGQGSTDTQYF.

V and J are TRBV11-2 and TRBJ1-5; D uncertain. CDR3 size: 15 residues. Trimming removed 0 bases from V and 4 bases from J, with 10 bases in between. Germline V CDR1 and CDR2: SGHAT, FQNNGV. CDR3 nucleotide sequence: TGTGCCAGCAGCTTAGATCCGGGCGGGAATCAGCCCCAGCATTTT. It yields the protein CASSLDPGGNQPQHF.

This chain uses TRBV12-3 or TRBV12-4 with TRBJ1-2; D is uncertain. Trimming shortened V by 2 bases and J by 0 bases, and 4 bases separated the two germline ends. The length of the CDR3 is 13 residues. The CDR3 reads CASSLTPNYGYTF. The CDR3 DNA is TGTGCCAGCAGTTTAACTCCTAACTATGGCTACACCTTC.